The next 6 T cell receptor beta chains were all read from a single sample in a study of T cell responses to AZD1222 COVID-19 vaccine. Sequenced by immunoSEQ multiplex PCR; TCRdb stores in-frame clones only, minus some. The sample lists 65,000 to 70,000 clones; roughly 86% were seen once. This sample comprised peripheral blood, obtained on day 0 of AZD1222 vaccination. The receptors stem from an adult in good health.

Written as DNA, the CDR3 is TGTGCCAGCAGCTTAGCGGCTAGCGGGAGGGCCGGGGAGCTGTTTTTT. It yields the protein CASSLAASGRAGELFF. The chain uses TRBV7-9 and TRBJ2-2; 12 positions agree with TRBD2. With 0 bases clipped from V and 6 bases from J, the junction kept 2 bases outside the gene matches. The CDR3 length is 16 residues. CDR1 is SEHNR, CDR2 FQNEAQ, per germline (reference sequence).

The chain is built from TRBV28 and TRBJ2-7, with D possibly TRBD1 on 5 matching bases. This CDR3 spans 13 amino acids. V lost 2 bases and J lost 3, with 8 bases in between. From germline, CDR1 is MDHEN and CDR2 SYDVKM. The CDR3: CASSLRGIYEQYF. The CDR3 nucleotides are TGTGCCAGCAGTTTAAGGGGTATCTACGAGCAGTACTTC.

This sequence joins TRBV28 and TRBJ1-4, with TRBD1 as a possible D gene (6 bases). There are 13 residues in the CDR3. From germline, CDR1 is MDHEN and CDR2 SYDVKM. V was trimmed by 5 bases and J by 8 bases, leaving 12 bases between them. In DNA form, the CDR3 reads TGTGCCAGCAGTCTACAGGGTGTCGAAAAACTGTTTTTT. It codes for CASSLQGVEKLFF. Drawing the rest from reference TRBV28 and TRBJ1-4, the complete variable domain is DVKVTQSSRYLVKRTGEKVFLECVQDMDHENMFWYRQDPGLGLRLIYFSYDVKMKEKGDIPEGYSVSREKKERFSLILESASTNQTSMYLCASSLQGVEKLFFGSGTQLSVL.

V gene TRBV27 combines with J gene TRBJ1-5, with D unclear. There are 13 residues in the CDR3. Looked up from germline, CDR1 is MNHEY and CDR2 is SMNVEV (reference sequence). Trimming pared 9 bases from V and 4 bases from J, leaving 13 bases between. CDR3 sequence: CASWKDENQPQHF. DNA for the CDR3: TGTGCCAGTTGGAAGGACGAGAATCAGCCCCAGCATTTT.

V gene TRBV7-2 combines with J gene TRBJ2-2; 9 bases fit TRBD2. Germline V lookup: CDR1 SGHTA, CDR2 FQGNSA. The CDR3 sequence is 17 residues long. V shed 5 bases and J 6 bases; nucleotides not matched to a gene: 13. The CDR3, as DNA: TGTGCCAGCAGCGTAACGCGGGCGGGAGGGGGTCCCGGGGAGCTGTTTTTT. Translation gives CASSVTRAGGGPGELFF.

The chain joins TRBV27 to TRBJ1-5; TRBD1 is a possible D gene (5 bases). The germline CDR1 and CDR2 sequences are MNHEY and SMNVEV (reference sequence). The CDR3 has 14 residues. Trimming shortened V by 5 bases and J by 6 bases, and 14 bases separated the two germline ends. CDR3: CASSSKTGGQPQHF. The CDR3 DNA reads as TGTGCCAGCAGTAGTAAGACGGGGGGTCAGCCCCAGCATTTT.